Detailed here is one TCR beta chain. The data stem from a study of blood T cell repertoires in COVID-19. The authors' processing: Estimation of nucleated cell counts was performed using reference gene primer amplification. Assay used: immunoSEQ multiplex PCR; TCRdb lists only in-frame clones, some missing. V and J calls and clone size are given by that table; D and trimming were obtained from the DNA. The sample shows hundreds of thousands of clones, roughly 80% of them seen only once. The CDR3 spans 15 residues. Trimming removed 5 bases at V and 0 bases at J, with 13 bases between. Germline values: CDR1 SGHTA, CDR2 FQGNSA.

This TCR was sampled from a woman aged 50 to 60 with acute or convalescent COVID-19. This chain links TRBV7-2 with TRBJ1-2, with a possible D match to TRBD1 (6 bases). Sequencing was done on a sample of peripheral blood. The CDR3 DNA reads TGTGCCAGCAGCCCTTCCGGGACACCTAACTATGGCTACACCTTC. It translates to CASSPSGTPNYGYTF.